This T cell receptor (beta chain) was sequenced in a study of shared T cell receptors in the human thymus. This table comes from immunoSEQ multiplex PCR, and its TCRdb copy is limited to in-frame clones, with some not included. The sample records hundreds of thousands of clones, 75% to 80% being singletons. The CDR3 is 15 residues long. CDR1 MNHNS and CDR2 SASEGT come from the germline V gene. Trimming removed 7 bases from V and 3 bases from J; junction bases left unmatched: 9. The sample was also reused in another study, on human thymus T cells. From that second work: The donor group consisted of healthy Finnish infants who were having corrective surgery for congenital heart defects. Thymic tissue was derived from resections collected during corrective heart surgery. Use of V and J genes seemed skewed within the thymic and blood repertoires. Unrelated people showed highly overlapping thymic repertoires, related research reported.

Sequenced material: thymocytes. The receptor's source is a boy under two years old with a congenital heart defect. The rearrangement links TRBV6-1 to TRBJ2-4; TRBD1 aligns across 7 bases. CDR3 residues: CASKKGANGKNIQYF. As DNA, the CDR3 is TGTGCCAGCAAAAAGGGGGCGAACGGCAAAAACATTCAGTACTTC.